The next 19 T cell receptor beta chains were all read from a single sample in a study of control samples from healthy donors and cancer patients. Measured with immunoSEQ multiplex PCR; TCRdb has only the in-frame clones, and not every one. The sample has around 130,000 clones, approximately 90% seen once. The sequenced sample was blood. These receptors came from a man aged 25 to 40 in good health.

This chain connects TRBV11-3 to TRBJ2-2; maybe TRBD1 (6 bases). V lost 7 bases and J lost 4, with 19 bases in between. Germline-derived CDR1 and CDR2 are SGHNT and YENEEA. This CDR3 contains 16 residues. The CDR3 bases are TGTGCCAGCACTTCTCTTTACAGGGAAGGCACCGGGGAGCTGTTTTTT. This gives the protein CASTSLYREGTGELFF.

The J gene is TRBJ1-6, the V gene TRBV9; D may be TRBD1 (5 bases). V was clipped by 0 bases and J by 6 bases, with 13 bases between them. The CDR3 consists of 16 residues. Germline-derived CDR1 and CDR2 are SGDLS and YYNGEE. The DNA for the CDR3 is TGTGCCAGCAGCGTAGGAGGGGCAGGGAGTAATTCACCCCTCCACTTT. This codes for CASSVGGAGSNSPLHF. The full variable domain, its missing parts supplied by reference TRBV9 and TRBJ1-6, is DSGVTQTPKHLITATGQRVTLRCSPRSGDLSVYWYQQSLDQGLQFLIQYYNGEERAKGNILERFSAQQFPDLHSELNLSSLELGDSALYFCASSVGGAGSNSPLHFGNGTRLTVT.

The chain joins TRBV5-1 to TRBJ1-4, with D tentatively TRBD1 (5 bases). From germline, CDR1 is SGHRS and CDR2 YFSETQ. Trimming stripped 2 bases from V and 2 bases from J, with 10 bases between. This CDR3 comprises 15 residues. The chain's CDR3 is CASSFRGRTNEKLFF. In nucleotides, the CDR3 is TGCGCCAGCAGCTTCCGGGGCAGGACTAATGAAAAACTGTTTTTT.

This sequence joins TRBV12-3 or TRBV12-4 and TRBJ2-1; no clear D gene. The CDR3 covers 13 residues. The V and J ends lost 5 bases and 4 bases respectively, with 9 bases between them. The chain's CDR3 is CASSPDGYNEQFF. In DNA form, the CDR3 reads TGTGCCAGCAGTCCCGACGGGTACAATGAGCAGTTCTTC.

The rearrangement joins TRBV10-3 to TRBJ1-1; 7 bases match TRBD1. Unmatched junction bases numbered 12, after V lost 2 bases and J lost 0 bases. From germline, CDR1 is ENHRY and CDR2 SYGVKD. This CDR3 is 18 amino acids long. The CDR3 region has the DNA TGTGCCATCAGTGAGCCGCCCCATACGACAGGGTTGAACACTGAAGCTTTCTTT. This encodes CAISEPPHTTGLNTEAFF.

V usage is TRBV5-3 and J usage is TRBJ1-5, with D possibly matching TRBD1 (6 bases). TRBV5-3 is an ORF, with its function uncertain. The CDR3 contains 18 residues. Trimming shortened V by 0 bases and J by 2 bases, and 18 bases separated the two germline ends. CDR3 sequence reads: CARSLAHRQDERNQPQHF. DNA of the CDR3: TGTGCCAGAAGCTTGGCCCACAGACAGGATGAACGCAATCAGCCCCAGCATTTT.

Here the CDR3 DNA reads TGTGCCAGCAGCCGCCTCCGGGGGACTGAAGCTTTCTTT. Its protein product is CASSRLRGTEAFF. J is TRBJ1-1 and V is TRBV4-2, with D maybe TRBD1 (5 bases). The CDR3 is 13 residues long. CDR1 and CDR2 from the germline V gene are LGHNA and YNFKEQ. Trimming shortened V by 4 bases and J by 5 bases, and 11 bases separated the two germline ends.

The CDR3 nucleotides read TGTGCCAGCAGTGACGGTCAGGACGTCTATGGCTACACCTTC. Its translation: CASSDGQDVYGYTF. V gene TRBV6-4 combines with J gene TRBJ1-2, with D hard to call. This CDR3 contains 14 residues. Germline V gives CDR1 MRHNA, CDR2 SNTAGT. The ends were cut back, 2 bases at V and 4 bases at J, with 11 bases in the middle.

This chain links TRBV29-1 with TRBJ1-1; D remains unclear. The CDR3 spans 12 residues. Germline V CDR1 and CDR2: SQVTM, ANQGSEA. With 5 bases removed from V and 0 bases from J, the gap between germline ends came to 7 bases. The CDR3 here is CSVRSMNTEAFF. As DNA, the CDR3 is TGCAGCGTTCGGTCCATGAACACTGAAGCTTTCTTT.

The J gene is TRBJ1-6, the V gene TRBV19; D perhaps matches TRBD1 (6 bases). V lost 8 bases to trimming and J lost 11 bases, with 16 bases between them. The CDR3 consists of 13 residues. Germline V gives CDR1 LNHDA, CDR2 SQIVND (reference sequence). CDR3 nucleotides: TGTGCCAGTGGTGGGACAAGGAATCCACCCCTCCACTTT. Protein sequence: CASGGTRNPPLHF.

The genes are TRBV25-1 and TRBJ1-2; 10 bases match TRBD1. This CDR3 has 14 amino acids. The trim removed 3 bases at V and 4 bases at J, leaving 2 bases unmatched. Germline CDR1 MGHDK, CDR2 SYGVNS. The CDR3 here is CASSDRDRGYGYTF. CDR3 bases: TGTGCCAGCAGTGACCGGGACAGGGGCTATGGCTACACCTTC.

This clone was seen once. J is TRBJ2-5 and V is TRBV6-1, with D possibly TRBD2 on 5 matching bases. The CDR3 length is 15 residues. Trimming removed 0 bases from V and 4 bases from J, with 12 bases in between. The V gene's germline CDR1 is MNHNS and CDR2 SASEGT. In nucleotides, the CDR3 is TGTGCCAGCAGTGAAGCTGGGCTAGCATTAGAGACCCAGTACTTC. Its translation: CASSEAGLALETQYF.

V is TRBV3-1 (or the pseudogene TRBV3-2) and J is TRBJ2-1; D not certain. The germline V gene encodes CDR1 LGHDT and CDR2 YNNKEL (reference sequence). The CDR3 consists of 12 residues. The ends were cut back, 4 bases at V and 6 bases at J, with 7 bases in the middle. DNA of the CDR3: TGTGCCAGCAGCCCCCCCGGCAATGAGCAGTTCTTC. This codes for CASSPPGNEQFF.

The chain joins TRBV5-1 to TRBJ1-3; possible D gene TRBD1, 6 bases. The germline V gene encodes CDR1 SGHRS and CDR2 YFSETQ. The CDR3 sequence is 13 residues long. Trimming cost V 2 bases and J 4 bases, with 7 bases left between them. DNA for the CDR3: TGCGCCAGCAGCTTACAGGGAGGAAACACCATATATTTT. Encoded protein: CASSLQGGNTIYF. Drawing the rest from reference TRBV5-1 and TRBJ1-3, the complete variable domain is KAGVTQTPRYLIKTRGQQVTLSCSPISGHRSVSWYQQTPGQGLQFLFEYFSETQRNKGNFPGRFSGRQFSNSRSEMNVSTLELGDSALYLCASSLQGGNTIYFGEGSWLTVV.

This chain connects TRBV7-9 to TRBJ1-4; 12 bases fit TRBD1. The germline V gene encodes CDR1 SEHNR and CDR2 FQNEAQ (reference sequence). This CDR3 region has 17 residues. J gave up 5 bases and V 5 bases, and 9 bases lay outside the gene matches. The CDR3 loop reads CASSAGQGAGWNEKLFF. The CDR3 DNA sequence: TGTGCCAGCAGCGCGGGACAGGGGGCCGGGTGGAATGAAAAACTGTTTTTT. Using reference TRBV7-9 and TRBJ1-4 for the parts outside the CDR3, the full variable domain is DTGVSQNPRHKITKRGQNVTFRCDPISEHNRLYWYRQTLGQGPEFLTYFQNEAQLEKSRLLSDRFSAERPKGSFSTLEIQRTEQGDSAMYLCASSAGQGAGWNEKLFFGSGTQLSVL.

The genes are TRBV24-1 and TRBJ1-2; 9 bases are shared with TRBD1. Germline CDR1 KGHDR, CDR2 SFDVKD. The CDR3 is 12 amino acids. With 4 bases clipped from V and 7 bases from J, the junction kept 0 bases outside the gene matches. CDR3 residues: CATSEGQGGYTF. CDR3 bases: TGTGCCACCAGTGAGGGACAGGGTGGCTACACCTTC.

The chain employs TRBV27 and TRBJ1-1; D gene unclear. Trimming removed 2 bases from V and 6 bases from J, with 13 bases in between. The CDR3 sequence is 14 residues long. In germline, CDR1 is MNHEY, CDR2 SMNVEV (reference sequence). The CDR3 DNA follows: TGTGCCAGCAGTTTAGGTCCCAATACGGCTGAAGCTTTCTTT. It encodes CASSLGPNTAEAFF.

The chain links TRBV5-5 to TRBJ1-5; a weak D match, TRBD1 (6 bases). CDR1 is SGHKS, CDR2 YYEKEE, per germline (reference sequence). Deletions cut 1 base from V and 5 bases from J, with 10 bases between. CDR3 length: 14 residues. The CDR3 DNA is TGTGCCAGCAGCTTGTGGGGGCCGGATCAGCCCCAGCATTTT. Protein sequence: CASSLWGPDQPQHF.

This clone appeared a single time. The CDR3 sequence is CASSLPGDHEKLFF. The CDR3 DNA reads TGTGCCAGCAGCTTGCCCGGAGATCATGAAAAACTGTTTTTT. V gene TRBV5-8 combines with J gene TRBJ1-4; D not resolved. The CDR3 is 14 amino acids. The ends were cut back, 1 base at V and 6 bases at J, with 10 bases in the middle. Germline CDR1 and CDR2: SGHTS and YDEGEE.